The rows below give T cell receptor beta chains drawn from one sample of a study of cytomegalovirus exposure and HLA in healthy donors. The data were produced by immunoSEQ multiplex PCR, yet TCRdb's version contains in-frame clones alone and is incomplete. Of 200,000 to 250,000 clones listed, 80% to 85% were seen once; the top ten hold roughly 0.7%. The sample comprised PBMCs. The receptors here all came from a boy aged 2 to 9 in good health and CMV-seronegative. The conserved cysteine and the conserved F or W are not part of the CDR3 here. A D gene is named only where the DNA matches it firmly.

v_gene | d_gene | CDR3aa
TRBV5-1 | NA | ASSLGRGLGETQY
TRBV11-2 | NA | ASSLLGGHSSGGEKLF
TRBV29-1 | NA | SVGRGGLTPEAF
TRBV6-5 | TRBD1 | ASSYAPGQGIHEQY
TRBV19 | TRBD1 | ASIRTGGNQPQH
TRBV30 | NA | AWSVRGILYEQY
TRBV19 | TRBD2 | ASSMRGQETQY
TRBV5-1 | NA | ASSSYPQGSGNTIY
TRBV27 | TRBD2 | ASSLSPVAGARTDTQY
TRBV18 | TRBD1 | ASSPGQATGELF
TRBV11-2 | TRBD1 | ASSLLTGDHTEAF
TRBV12-5 | NA | ASGLGHPGARARANEQF
TRBV7-3 | TRBD1 | ASSQGAGTEAF
TRBV7-7 | TRBD2 | ASSLVAGGDNEQF
TRBV7-2 | NA | ASSLISVGGAYGYT
TRBV4-1 | NA | ASSQGGGGHEQY
TRBV9 | NA | ASSVVKRTSDEQY
TRBV5-1 | TRBD1 | ASSVGTGEDTQY
TRBV7-2 | NA | ASSSPADTQY
TRBV14 | NA | ASSQVPGNYGYT
TRBV25-1 | NA | ASSEYGGKGELF
TRBV9 | TRBD2 | ASSVGVSGPYNEQF
TRBV5-4 | NA | ASSSPTSRNEQF
TRBV6-1 | TRBD2 | ASSPQTSGGYEQY
TRBV15 | TRBD2 | ATSRDAGVAYEQY